This T cell receptor beta chain is drawn from a study of blood T cell repertoires in COVID-19. About the study: Spain, Italy and the United States supplied samples that represented acute and convalescent COVID-19. T cells, B-cell-depleted T cells, or PBMCs provided the cDNA or gDNA that served as material.

Source study methods: Amplifying reference gene primers gave estimates of nucleated cell counts. Libraries were prepared by immunoSEQ multiplex PCR; TCRdb keeps only in-frame clonotypes and omits some of them. V and J calls and clone size follow that table, whereas D and trimming were derived from the DNA. Here the sample spans approximately 120,000 clones, about 80% being singletons. Losses at the gene ends were 6 bases for V and 7 bases for J; bases not matched to a gene: 2. This CDR3 has 11 amino acids. CDR1 DFQATT and CDR2 SNEGSKA come from the germline V gene (reference sequence). The material sequenced was peripheral blood. This chain joins TRBV20-1 and TRBJ1-1; 10 positions agree with TRBD1. The clonotype comes from a human donor in a cohort sampled during active COVID-19. CDR3 DNA: TGCAGTGCGAGGGACAGGGGTGAAGCTTTCTTT. Residues: CSARDRGEAFF.